The rows below give T cell receptor beta chains drawn from one sample of a study of vaccination and CD4 T cells after COVID-19. TCRdb redid the calling of the PCR reads with MiXCR, one entry per CDR3 protein. The sample lists over 25,000 distinct CDR3 sequences; approximately 49% were seen once. Sequencing was performed on CD4+ T cells from blood, taken about 7 months after SARS-CoV-2 vaccination. The source is a human donor who had recovered from COVID-19. The CDR3 runs from the conserved cysteine through the conserved F or W. Each record gives: J gene, V gene, CDR3 protein.

>TRBJ1-5|TRBV2
CASSGRAQPQHF
>TRBJ2-4|TRBV20-1
CSARTSGRLAKNIQYF
>TRBJ1-4|TRBV10-3
CAISEAGREKLFF
>TRBJ1-5|TRBV2
CASSETGPDQPQHF
>TRBJ1-2|TRBV27
CASSSRTGSYTF
>TRBJ2-3|TRBV6-4
CASSESLGGADTQYF
>TRBJ1-1|TRBV28
CASSAGYTEAFF
>TRBJ2-7|TRBV7-9
CASSLGTYEQYF
>TRBJ2-3|TRBV7-3
CASSLNAGATDTQYF
>TRBJ2-7|TRBV7-9
CASSLPEGGQHYEQYF
>TRBJ1-1|TRBV5-4
CASSLGLMNTEAFF
>TRBJ2-5|TRBV2
CASGTQETQYF
>TRBJ1-2|TRBV7-9
CASSLRTGSYGYTF
>TRBJ2-3|TRBV6-1
CASSPLGTDTQYF
>TRBJ2-7|TRBV28
CASSSSLIRPLEQYF
>TRBJ2-3|TRBV27
CASRGSSTDTQYF
>TRBJ2-7|TRBV5-8
CASSLEGQGGSYEQYF
>TRBJ2-1|TRBV19
CASSIGGLAVHNEQFF
>TRBJ2-1|TRBV20-1
CSARMSGRENEQFF
>TRBJ1-1|TRBV19
CASSIFSGADTEAFF
>TRBJ2-1|TRBV9
CASSVGLAGGRDNEQFF
>TRBJ1-5|TRBV28
CASSLRRTSSVQPQHF
>TRBJ1-6|TRBV21-1
CASSKNEDGISPLHF
>TRBJ2-2|TRBV24-1
CATSDLKVLNTGELFF
>TRBJ1-5|TRBV20-1
CSASDRTVGNQPQHF
>TRBJ1-6|TRBV6-1
CASSDSYNSPLHF
>TRBJ1-6|TRBV4-2
CASSHDQAGTNSPLHF
>TRBJ2-7|TRBV7-2
CASSPAGTSENYEQYF
>TRBJ2-3|TRBV20-1
CSATPRDGTKEDTQYF
>TRBJ2-3|TRBV20-1
CSAKVGGETDTQYF
>TRBJ1-2|TRBV6-2/TRBV6-3
CASGTYGYTF
>TRBJ1-5|TRBV25-1
CASSELYGDNQPQHF
>TRBJ2-7|TRBV7-2
CACKPGGTYEQYF
>TRBJ2-2|TRBV20-1
CSARATNRDSHTGELFF
>TRBJ1-1|TRBV15
CATRTRAVTEAFF
>TRBJ1-1|TRBV20-1
CSARTGGSGTEAFF
>TRBJ2-4|TRBV15
CATSREEIVSLAKNIQYF
>TRBJ2-7|TRBV20-1
CSAREGQGGYEQYF
>TRBJ2-5|TRBV6-1
CASSEQGDRVETQYF
>TRBJ1-5|TRBV20-1
CSARDTGNQPQHF
>TRBJ1-2|TRBV29-1
CSAEGGGNYGYTF
>TRBJ1-1|TRBV4-3
CASSQDWAGGNTEAFF
>TRBJ2-5|TRBV20-1
CSASPPTMAGYF
>TRBJ2-4|TRBV19
CASSTAGMYIQYF
>TRBJ2-1|TRBV20-1
CSGGRDGSSYNEQFF
>TRBJ2-3|TRBV27
CASSLGRGTDTQYF
>TRBJ2-7|TRBV7-9
CASSSPGYEQYF
>TRBJ1-5|TRBV20-1
CSAQTVLAQHF
>TRBJ2-1|TRBV28
CASSRSPFRNEQFF
>TRBJ2-1|TRBV20-1
CSAFLSGGTFNEQFF
>TRBJ1-2|TRBV24-1
CATSDSSSGTLGYGYTF